The T cell receptor (beta chain) under discussion was sequenced for a study of CD8 T cells in ankylosing spondylitis (dated by TCRdb to the late 2010s). Context from the whole study: The study profiled T cell receptor beta repertoires in healthy donors and ankylosing spondylitis patients to find disease-linked TCR variants. The full study cohort comprised about 24 ankylosing spondylitis patients and 85 to 120 healthy donors. Samples of peripheral blood were taken, and for ankylosing spondylitis patients, synovial fluid was collected as well. Study-level results and caveats: Some TCR beta motif variants had previously been reported in synovial fluid and blood of reactive arthritis patients, which suggested common disease-initiation mechanisms. The disease-linked clones had a CD8+ phenotype and were found at relatively low frequencies in peripheral blood. A TCR beta motif made up of several highly homologous amino acid variants appeared to be characteristic of blood from ankylosing spondylitis patients. The disease-linked clones were reported as significantly enriched in matched synovial fluid samples from ankylosing spondylitis patients.

TCRdb lists the instrument as Illumina HiSeq 2500. Quantitative 5'-RACE with molecular barcodes was the method used to prepare the TCR beta libraries. In the original analysis: Disease-linked TCR variants were identified with a new computational method built on a probabilistic model of VDJ rearrangement. Using fastp trimming at Q25 and MiXCR clonotype assembly, TCRdb reanalyzed the public sequencing data and kept in-frame beta chains. Identical CDR3 protein sequences are pooled into one entry, listed with their most common genes and DNA. TCRdb's processing, not the authors' own work, is the source of the V and J calls. Within this sample are about 200,000 distinct CDR3 sequences, with more than 25% of them counted one time only. The ten largest account for about 6.2% of the sample. CDR3 length: 16 amino acids, cysteine to phenylalanine. CDR3 DNA is the only sequence kept; it has 48 bases, read in frame from the first base. Relative to germline, V is missing 1 base and J is missing 9 bases, with 12 bases of the junction outside any gene match. The CDR1 and CDR2 encoded by the germline V gene (reference sequence) are DFQATT and SNEGSKA.

This clonotype turned up a few times. What this receptor recognizes is not known. There are no base qualities to consult, and no much larger clone falls within one base. The sequence joins TRBV20-1 to TRBJ1-6; TRBD1 matches 7 bases in the middle. This TCR was sampled from a male donor with ankylosing spondylitis or in good health (not recorded which). The sequenced material came from blood, either unsorted or a sorted T cell fraction (not recorded which). The sequenced DNA is TGCAGTGCTAGAGCGGGAGTAGGGGGCGCTGGTTCACCCCTCCACTTT. This translates into CSARAGVGGAGSPLHF.